This is a list of T cell receptor beta chains from one sample in a study of CD8 T cells in ankylosing spondylitis. TCRdb processed the 5' RACE reads anew with MiXCR; each CDR3 protein has one entry. The sample holds about 800,000 distinct CDR3 sequences; approximately 12% are singletons and the top ten take less than 0.65%. Sequencing was carried out using blood, either unsorted or a sorted T cell fraction (not recorded which). Receptors were obtained from a male donor with ankylosing spondylitis. The CDR3 runs from the conserved cysteine through the conserved F or W. The D gene is left open where the match is weak. A row's size may be missing; if present it is once, few, many or a size class.

TRBV20-1	TRBJ2-1	-	few	CSARKGFSSYNEQFF	TGCAGTGCTAGAAAGGGGTTTAGCTCCTACAATGAGCAGTTCTTC
TRBV15	TRBJ1-5	-	-	CATSRDLGGKRQPQHF	TGTGCCACCAGCAGAGATTTAGGGGGAAAGCGGCAGCCCCAGCATTTT
TRBV20-1	TRBJ2-2	-	-	CSARTIATGELFF	TGCAGTGCTAGAACCATAGCCACCGGGGAGCTGTTTTTT
TRBV4-3	TRBJ2-5	-	few	CASSQSGSETQYF	TGCGCCAGCAGCCAATCAGGATCAGAGACCCAGTACTTC
TRBV7-8	TRBJ2-6	-	many	CASSLGYRASSTLGANVLTF	TGTGCCAGCAGCTTAGGGTACAGGGCGTCCTCGACTCTAGGGGCCAACGTCCTGACTTTC
TRBV7-2	TRBJ2-3	-	few	CASSLAFWLAGTQYF	TGTGCCAGCAGCTTAGCGTTTTGGCTAGCCGGTACGCAGTATTTT
TRBV28	TRBJ1-5	-	-	CASSSQIYSNQPQHF	TGTGCCAGCAGTTCCCAAATTTATAGCAATCAGCCCCAGCATTTT
TRBV15	TRBJ2-3	TRBD1	-	CATSRNTGQTTDTQYF	TGTGCCACCAGCAGGAATACGGGACAGACTACAGATACGCAGTATTTT
TRBV4-3	TRBJ1-1	TRBD1	few	CASSQGGQGEAFF	TGCGCCAGCAGCCAAGGGGGACAGGGTGAAGCTTTCTTT
TRBV5-4	TRBJ1-2	-	few	CASSLAGQGLYGYTF	TGTGCCAGCAGCTTGGCCGGCCAGGGCCTCTATGGCTACACCTTC
TRBV6-4	TRBJ2-1	-	many	CASSDIGDEQFF	TGTGCCAGCAGTGACATCGGGGATGAGCAGTTCTTC
TRBV20-1	TRBJ2-7	TRBD1	-	CSARVWDRTYEQYF	TGCAGTGCTAGAGTATGGGACAGAACCTACGAGCAGTACTTC
TRBV4-2	TRBJ2-7	-	-	CASSQELASGEQYF	TGTGCCAGCAGCCAGGAACTCGCTTCGGGCGAGCAGTACTTC
TRBV6-1	TRBJ1-2	-	many	CASRKGAGSLANYGYTF	TGTGCCAGCAGAAAGGGAGCAGGGTCCTTAGCTAACTATGGCTACACCTTC
TRBV29-1	TRBJ1-5	-	many	CSVTDRRNQPQHF	TGCAGCGTCACTGACAGGCGCAATCAGCCCCAGCATTTT
TRBV20-1	TRBJ2-1	TRBD1	many	CSAALRGSYNEQFF	TGCAGTGCTGCTCTCAGGGGGTCCTACAATGAGCAGTTCTTC
TRBV29-1	TRBJ1-3	TRBD1	many	CSVRQGAGNTIYF	TGCAGCGTCCGACAGGGGGCTGGAAACACCATATATTTT
TRBV20-1	TRBJ2-1	-	-	CSAPLPGRASNEQFF	TGCAGTGCTCCATTACCCGGACGGGCTAGCAATGAGCAGTTCTTC
TRBV20-1	TRBJ2-7	TRBD2	few	CSARDSGRGSGYEQYF	TGCAGTGCTAGAGATAGCGGGAGGGGGTCAGGCTACGAGCAGTACTTC
TRBV29-1	TRBJ2-7	TRBD1	many	CSVEDPWRQGRRGSYEQYF	TGCAGCGTTGAAGATCCGTGGCGACAGGGGCGAAGGGGCTCCTACGAGCAGTACTTC